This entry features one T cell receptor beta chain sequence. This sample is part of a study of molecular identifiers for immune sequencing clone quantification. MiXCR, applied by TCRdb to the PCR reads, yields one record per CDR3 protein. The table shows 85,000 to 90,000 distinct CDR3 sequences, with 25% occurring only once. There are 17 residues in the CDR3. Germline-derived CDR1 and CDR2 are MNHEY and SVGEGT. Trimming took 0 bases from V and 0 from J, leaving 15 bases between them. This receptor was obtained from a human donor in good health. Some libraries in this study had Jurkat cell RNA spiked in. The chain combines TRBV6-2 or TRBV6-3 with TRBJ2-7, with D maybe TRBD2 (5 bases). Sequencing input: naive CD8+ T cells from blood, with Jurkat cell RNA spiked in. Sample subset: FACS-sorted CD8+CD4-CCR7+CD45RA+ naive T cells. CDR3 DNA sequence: TGTGCCAGCAGTTACTCGTCAGAAACCCGGGACTCCTACGAGCAGTACTTC. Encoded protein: CASSYSSETRDSYEQYF.